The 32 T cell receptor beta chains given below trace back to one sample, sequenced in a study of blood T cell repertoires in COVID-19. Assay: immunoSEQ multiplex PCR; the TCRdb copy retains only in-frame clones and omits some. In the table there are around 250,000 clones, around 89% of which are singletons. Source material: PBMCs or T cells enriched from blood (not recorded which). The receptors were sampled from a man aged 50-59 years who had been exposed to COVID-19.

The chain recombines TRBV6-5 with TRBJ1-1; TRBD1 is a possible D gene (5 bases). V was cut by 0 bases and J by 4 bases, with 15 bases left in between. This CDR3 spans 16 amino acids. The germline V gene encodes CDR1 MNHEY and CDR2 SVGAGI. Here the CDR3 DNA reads TGTGCCAGCAGTTACTCGGGGTTTCAGGGTGGCACTGAAGCTTTCTTT. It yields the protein CASSYSGFQGGTEAFF.

The CDR3 sequence: CASSENGGNQPQHF. The CDR3, as DNA: TGTGCCAGCAGTGAAAACGGTGGCAATCAGCCCCAGCATTTT. The chain links TRBV2 to TRBJ1-5; D gene uncertain. From germline, CDR1 is SNHLY and CDR2 FYNNEI. V was shortened by 2 bases and J by 2 bases, with 7 bases between the two germline ends. This CDR3 contains 14 residues.

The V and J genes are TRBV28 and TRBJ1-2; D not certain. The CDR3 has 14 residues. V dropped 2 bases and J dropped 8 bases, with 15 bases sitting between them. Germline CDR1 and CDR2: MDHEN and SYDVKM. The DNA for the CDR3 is TGTGCCAGCAGTTTAATGGAGGGTACTCGAGGCTACACCTTC. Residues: CASSLMEGTRGYTF.

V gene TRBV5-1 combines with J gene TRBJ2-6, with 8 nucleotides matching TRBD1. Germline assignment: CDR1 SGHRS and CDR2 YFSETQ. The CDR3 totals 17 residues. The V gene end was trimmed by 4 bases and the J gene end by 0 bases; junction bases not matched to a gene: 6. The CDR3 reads CASSLRTGTSGANVLTF. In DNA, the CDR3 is TGCGCCAGCAGCCTACGGACAGGGACCTCTGGGGCCAACGTCCTGACTTTC.

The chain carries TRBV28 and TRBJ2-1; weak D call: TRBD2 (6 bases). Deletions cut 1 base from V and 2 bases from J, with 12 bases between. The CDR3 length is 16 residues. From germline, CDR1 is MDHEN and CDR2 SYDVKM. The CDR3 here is CASSLLVSGAYNEQFF. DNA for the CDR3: TGTGCCAGCAGTTTATTGGTTAGCGGAGCCTACAATGAGCAGTTCTTC.

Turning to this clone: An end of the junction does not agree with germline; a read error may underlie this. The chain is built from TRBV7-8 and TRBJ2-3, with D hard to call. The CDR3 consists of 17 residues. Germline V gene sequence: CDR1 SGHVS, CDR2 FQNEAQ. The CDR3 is CASSLGYVDWVLDSQYF. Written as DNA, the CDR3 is TGTGCCAGCAGCTTAGGTTATGTCGACTGGGTTTTAGATTCGCAGTATTTT.

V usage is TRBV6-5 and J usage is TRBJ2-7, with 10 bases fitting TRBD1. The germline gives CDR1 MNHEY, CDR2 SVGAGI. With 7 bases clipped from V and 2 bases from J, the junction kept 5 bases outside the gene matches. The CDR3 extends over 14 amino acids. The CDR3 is CASMTGTGAYEQYF. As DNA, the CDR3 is TGTGCCAGCATGACCGGGACAGGGGCCTACGAGCAGTACTTC.

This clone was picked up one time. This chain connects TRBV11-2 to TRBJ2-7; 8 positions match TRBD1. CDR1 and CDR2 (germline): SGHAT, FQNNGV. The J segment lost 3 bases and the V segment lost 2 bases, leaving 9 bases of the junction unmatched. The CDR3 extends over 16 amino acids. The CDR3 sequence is CASSLTPGQVVYEQYF. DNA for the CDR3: TGTGCCAGCAGCTTAACTCCGGGACAGGTGGTCTACGAGCAGTACTTC.

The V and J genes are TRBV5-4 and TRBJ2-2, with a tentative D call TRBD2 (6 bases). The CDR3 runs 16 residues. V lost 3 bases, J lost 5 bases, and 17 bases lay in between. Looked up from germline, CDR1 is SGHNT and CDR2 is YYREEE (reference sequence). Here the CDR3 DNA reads TGTGCCAGCAGCTCATCCTCCGGGACTTTAACCGGGGAGCTGTTTTTT. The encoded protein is CASSSSSGTLTGELFF.

Written as DNA, the CDR3 is TGTGCCAGCAGCGTAAGGGGGAATCAGCCCCAGCATTTT. The encoded protein is CASSVRGNQPQHF. This chain uses TRBV7-2 with TRBJ1-5; D is possibly TRBD1 (6 bases). V dropped 5 bases and J dropped 4 bases, with 9 bases sitting between them. Germline V lookup: CDR1 SGHTA, CDR2 FQGNSA. This CDR3 has 13 residues. The full variable domain, rest sourced from reference TRBV7-2 and TRBJ1-5, is GAGVSQSPSNKVTEKGKDVELRCDPISGHTALYWYRQSLGQGLEFLIYFQGNSAPDKSGLPSDRFSAERTGGSVSTLTIQRTQQEDSAVYLCASSVRGNQPQHFGDGTRLSIL.

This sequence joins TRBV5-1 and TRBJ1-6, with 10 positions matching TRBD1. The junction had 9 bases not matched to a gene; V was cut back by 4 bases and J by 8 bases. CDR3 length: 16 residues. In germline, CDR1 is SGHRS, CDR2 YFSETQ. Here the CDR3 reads CASSAAGTGVHSPLHF. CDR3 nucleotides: TGCGCCAGCAGCGCGGCGGGGACAGGGGTGCATTCACCCCTCCACTTT.

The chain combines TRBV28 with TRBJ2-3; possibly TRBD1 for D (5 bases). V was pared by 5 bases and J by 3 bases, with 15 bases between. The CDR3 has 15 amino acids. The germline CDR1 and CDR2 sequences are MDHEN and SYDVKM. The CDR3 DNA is TGTGCCAGCAGTGACCTCAGGGTAGGGACAGATACGCAGTATTTT. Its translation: CASSDLRVGTDTQYF.

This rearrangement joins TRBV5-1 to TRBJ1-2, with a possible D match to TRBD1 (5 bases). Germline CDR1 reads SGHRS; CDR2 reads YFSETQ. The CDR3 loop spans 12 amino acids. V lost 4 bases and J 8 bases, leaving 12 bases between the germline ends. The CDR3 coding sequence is TGCGCCAGCAGCCTGTCAGGGTACGGCTACACCTTC. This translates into CASSLSGYGYTF.

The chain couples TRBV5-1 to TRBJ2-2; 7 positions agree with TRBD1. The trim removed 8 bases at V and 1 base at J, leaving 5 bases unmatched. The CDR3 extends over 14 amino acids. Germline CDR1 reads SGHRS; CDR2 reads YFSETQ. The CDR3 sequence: CASKRQGNTGELFF. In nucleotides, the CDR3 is TGCGCCAGTAAAAGACAGGGGAACACCGGGGAGCTGTTTTTT.

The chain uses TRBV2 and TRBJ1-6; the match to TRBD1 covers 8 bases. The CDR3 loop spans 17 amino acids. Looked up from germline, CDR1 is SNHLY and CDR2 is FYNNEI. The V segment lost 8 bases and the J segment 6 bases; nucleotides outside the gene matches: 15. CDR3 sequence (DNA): TGTGCCAGCCACTTAGACAGGGGCGGAATGATTAATTCACCCCTCCACTTT. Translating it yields CASHLDRGGMINSPLHF.

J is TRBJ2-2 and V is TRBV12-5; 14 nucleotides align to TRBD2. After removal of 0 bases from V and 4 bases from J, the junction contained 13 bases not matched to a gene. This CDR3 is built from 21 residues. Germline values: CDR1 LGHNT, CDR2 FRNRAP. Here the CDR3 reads CASGLVGLRLAGGVSTGELFF. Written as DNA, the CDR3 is TGTGCTAGTGGTTTGGTAGGCCTCAGACTAGCGGGAGGGGTGAGCACCGGGGAGCTGTTTTTT.

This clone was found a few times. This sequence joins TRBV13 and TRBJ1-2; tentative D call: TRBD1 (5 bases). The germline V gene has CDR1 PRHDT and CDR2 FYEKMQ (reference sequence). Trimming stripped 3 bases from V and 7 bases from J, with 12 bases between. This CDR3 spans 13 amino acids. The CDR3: CASSFIRGGGYTF. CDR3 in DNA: TGTGCCAGCAGCTTTATAAGGGGTGGTGGCTACACCTTC.

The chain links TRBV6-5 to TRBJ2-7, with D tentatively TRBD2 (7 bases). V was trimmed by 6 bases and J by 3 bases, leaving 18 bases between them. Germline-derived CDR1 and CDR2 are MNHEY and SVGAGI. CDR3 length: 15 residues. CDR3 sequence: CASSGGGARHYEQYF. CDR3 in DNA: TGTGCCAGCAGCGGTGGGGGGGCCAGACACTACGAGCAGTACTTC.

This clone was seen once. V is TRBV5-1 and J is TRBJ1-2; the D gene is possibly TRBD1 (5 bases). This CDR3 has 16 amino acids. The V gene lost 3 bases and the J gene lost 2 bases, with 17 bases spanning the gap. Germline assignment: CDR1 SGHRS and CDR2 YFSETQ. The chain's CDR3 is CASSSATGRQNYGYTF. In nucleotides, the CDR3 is TGCGCCAGCAGCTCGGCCACAGGACGGCAGAACTATGGCTACACCTTC. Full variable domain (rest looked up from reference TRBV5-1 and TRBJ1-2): KAGVTQTPRYLIKTRGQQVTLSCSPISGHRSVSWYQQTPGQGLQFLFEYFSETQRNKGNFPGRFSGRQFSNSRSEMNVSTLELGDSALYLCASSSATGRQNYGYTFGSGTRLTVV.

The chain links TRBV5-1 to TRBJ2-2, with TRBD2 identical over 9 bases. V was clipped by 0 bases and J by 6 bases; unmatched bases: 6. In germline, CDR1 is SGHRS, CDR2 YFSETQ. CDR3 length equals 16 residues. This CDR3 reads CASSLAGTSFSGELFF. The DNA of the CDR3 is TGCGCCAGCAGCTTGGCTGGGACTAGCTTTTCCGGGGAGCTGTTTTTT.

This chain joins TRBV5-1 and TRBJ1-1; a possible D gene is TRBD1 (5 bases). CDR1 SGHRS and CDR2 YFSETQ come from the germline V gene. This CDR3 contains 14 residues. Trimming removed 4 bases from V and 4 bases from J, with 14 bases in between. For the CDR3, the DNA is TGCGCCAGCAGCCCGACGTTGGGGGGCACTGAAGCTTTCTTT. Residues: CASSPTLGGTEAFF.

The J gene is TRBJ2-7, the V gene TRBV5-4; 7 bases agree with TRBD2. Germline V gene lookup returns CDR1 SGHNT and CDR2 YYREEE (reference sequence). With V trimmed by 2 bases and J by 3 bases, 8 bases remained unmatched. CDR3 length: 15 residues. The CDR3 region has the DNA TGTGCCAGCAGCTTTCGAAGCGGGGCAGGCTACGAGCAGTACTTC. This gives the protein CASSFRSGAGYEQYF.

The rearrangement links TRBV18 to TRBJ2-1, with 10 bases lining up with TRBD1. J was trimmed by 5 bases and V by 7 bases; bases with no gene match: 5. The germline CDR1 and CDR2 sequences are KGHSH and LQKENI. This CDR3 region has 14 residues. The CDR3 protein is CASWRDRGHNEQFF. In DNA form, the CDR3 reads TGTGCCAGCTGGCGGGACAGGGGTCACAATGAGCAGTTCTTC.

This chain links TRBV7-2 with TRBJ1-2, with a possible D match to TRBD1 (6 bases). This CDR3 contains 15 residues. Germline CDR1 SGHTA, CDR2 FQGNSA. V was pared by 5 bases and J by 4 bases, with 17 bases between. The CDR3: CASSPFGGAGYGYTF. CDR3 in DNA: TGTGCCAGCAGCCCCTTCGGGGGGGCGGGCTATGGCTACACCTTC.

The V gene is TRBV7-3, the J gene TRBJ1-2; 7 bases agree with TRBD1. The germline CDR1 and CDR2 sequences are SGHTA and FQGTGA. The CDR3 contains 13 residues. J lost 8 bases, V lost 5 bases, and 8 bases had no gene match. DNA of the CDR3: TGTGCCAGCAGCAGATTAACAGGGGACGGCTACACCTTC. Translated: CASSRLTGDGYTF.

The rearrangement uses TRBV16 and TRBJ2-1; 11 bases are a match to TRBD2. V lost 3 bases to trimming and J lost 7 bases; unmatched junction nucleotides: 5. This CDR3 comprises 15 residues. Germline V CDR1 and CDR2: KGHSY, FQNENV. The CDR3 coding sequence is TGTGCCAGCAGCCATGGACTAGCGGGTGGGAATGAGCAGTTCTTC. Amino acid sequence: CASSHGLAGGNEQFF.

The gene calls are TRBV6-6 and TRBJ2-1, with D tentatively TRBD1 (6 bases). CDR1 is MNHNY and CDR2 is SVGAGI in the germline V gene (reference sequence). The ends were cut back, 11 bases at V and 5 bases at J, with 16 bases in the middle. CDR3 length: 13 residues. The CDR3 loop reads CAGSEDSHNEQFF. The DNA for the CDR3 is TGTGCCGGATCGGAGGACAGCCACAATGAGCAGTTCTTC.

Here the CDR3 reads CASSLSRGPRQETQYF. The DNA for the CDR3 is TGTGCCAGCAGTTTGAGTAGGGGGCCCCGCCAAGAGACCCAGTACTTC. This rearrangement joins TRBV28 to TRBJ2-5; 7 bases align to TRBD1. The CDR3 spans 16 residues. Germline V gene data show CDR1 as MDHEN and CDR2 as SYDVKM. Trimming at V came to 3 bases and at J to 1 base, leaving 8 bases not matched to a gene.

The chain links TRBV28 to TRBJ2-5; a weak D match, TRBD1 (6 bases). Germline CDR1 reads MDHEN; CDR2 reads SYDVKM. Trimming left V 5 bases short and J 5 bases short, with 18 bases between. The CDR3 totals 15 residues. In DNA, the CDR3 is TGTGCCAGCAGTGCGACGGGACACCTACGCGAGACCCAGTACTTC. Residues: CASSATGHLRETQYF.

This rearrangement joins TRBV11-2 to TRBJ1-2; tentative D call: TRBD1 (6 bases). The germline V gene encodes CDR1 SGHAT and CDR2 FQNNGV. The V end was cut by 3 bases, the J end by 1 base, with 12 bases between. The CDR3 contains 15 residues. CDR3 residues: CASSLDRLHNYGYTF. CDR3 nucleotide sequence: TGTGCCAGCAGCTTGGACAGACTTCATAACTATGGCTACACCTTC. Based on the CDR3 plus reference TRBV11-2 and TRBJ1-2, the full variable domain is EAGVAQSPRYKIIEKRQSVAFWCNPISGHATLYWYQQILGQGPKLLIQFQNNGVVDDSQLPKDRFSAERLKGVDSTLKIQPAKLEDSAVYLCASSLDRLHNYGYTFGSGTRLTVV.

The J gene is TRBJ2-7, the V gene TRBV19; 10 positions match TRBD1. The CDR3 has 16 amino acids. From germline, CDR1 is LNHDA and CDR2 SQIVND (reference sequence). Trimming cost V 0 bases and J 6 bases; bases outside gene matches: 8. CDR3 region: CASSIESGTGEAEQYF. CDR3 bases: TGTGCCAGTAGTATAGAGTCCGGGACAGGGGAGGCCGAGCAGTACTTC.

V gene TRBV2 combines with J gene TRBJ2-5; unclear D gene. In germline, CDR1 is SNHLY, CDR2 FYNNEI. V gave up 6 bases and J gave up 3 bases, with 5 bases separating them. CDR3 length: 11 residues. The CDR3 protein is CASSVEETQYF. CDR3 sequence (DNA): TGTGCCAGCAGCGTAGAAGAGACCCAGTACTTC.